The 16 T cell receptor beta chains listed next were all sequenced from one sample in a study of vaccination effects on CD4 cells after COVID-19. Viral peptide pools were used in the ViraFEST assay to expand antigen-specific CD4+ T cells, and sequencing came afterward. When around nine days of culture had elapsed, CD4+ T cells were isolated. The individual was infected with SARS-CoV-2 between March and December 2020, as confirmed by PCR. These receptors have no known antigen. Sequenced by immunoSEQ multiplex PCR; TCRdb stores in-frame clones only, minus some. Counted here are roughly 73,000 clones, around 70% occurring once; the ten biggest clones make up over 4.5%. Specimen: CD4+ T cells from PBMCs cultured with HIV peptides, collected before COVID-19 vaccination. Subset in this sample: HIV-1 Nef peptide pool negative control/reference culture. The receptors here all came from a human donor who had a prior SARS-CoV-2 infection.

The chain uses TRBV30 and TRBJ1-3; no clear D gene. Germline CDR1 is GTSNPN and CDR2 is SVGIG (reference sequence). Trimming left V 3 bases short and J 0 bases short, with 12 bases between. The CDR3 consists of 15 residues. CDR3 sequence reads: CAWSTGSLSGNTIYF. The DNA for the CDR3 is TGTGCCTGGAGCACCGGGAGTCTCTCTGGAAACACCATATATTTT.

The rearrangement joins TRBV5-5 to TRBJ2-2; D may match TRBD1 or TRBD2 (6 bases each). The CDR3 runs 16 residues. V was shortened by 0 bases and J by 4 bases, with 13 bases between the two germline ends. Germline CDR1 reads SGHKS; CDR2 reads YYEKEE (reference sequence). The CDR3 DNA follows: TGTGCCAGCAGCTTGGACGGGGGCTCCTTCACCGGGGAGCTGTTTTTT. Residues: CASSLDGGSFTGELFF. Together with reference TRBV5-5 and TRBJ2-2, the CDR3 gives the full variable domain: DAGVTQSPTHLIKTRGQQVTLRCSPISGHKSVSWYQQVLGQGPQFIFQYYEKEERGRGNFPDRFSARQFPNYSSELNVNALLLGDSALYLCASSLDGGSFTGELFFGEGSRLTVL.

V is TRBV7-9 and J is TRBJ2-7; D is uncertain. The V gene's germline CDR1 is SEHNR and CDR2 FQNEAQ (reference sequence). Trimming left V 5 bases short and J 3 bases short, with 5 bases between. The CDR3 contains 11 residues. Here the CDR3 reads CASSVSYEQYF. DNA of the CDR3: TGTGCCAGCAGCGTAAGCTACGAGCAGTACTTC.

This chain links TRBV5-1 with TRBJ1-4, with a possible D match to TRBD1 (6 bases). CDR1 and CDR2 from the germline V gene are SGHRS and YFSETQ. This CDR3 is built from 14 residues. V lost 0 bases to trimming and J lost 8 bases, with 11 bases between them. CDR3 sequence: CASSLDRAGEKLFF. Here the CDR3 DNA reads TGCGCCAGCAGCTTGGACAGGGCAGGGGAAAAACTGTTTTTT.

The chain couples TRBV18 to TRBJ1-1; TRBD1 agrees at 11 bases. The CDR3 runs 15 residues. J lost 4 bases, V lost 2 bases, and 3 bases had no gene match. Germline CDR1 KGHSH, CDR2 LQKENI. The CDR3 here is CASSPWTGGITEAFF. The CDR3 DNA is TGTGCCAGCTCACCATGGACAGGGGGCATCACTGAAGCTTTCTTT. The full variable domain, its missing parts supplied by reference TRBV18 and TRBJ1-1, is NAGVMQNPRHLVRRRGQEARLRCSPMKGHSHVYWYRQLPEEGLKFMVYLQKENIIDESGMPKERFSAEFPKEGPSILRIQQVVRGDSAAYFCASSPWTGGITEAFFGQGTRLTVV.

The V gene is TRBV11-3, the J gene TRBJ2-3, with D unclear. V lost 4 bases and J 1 base, leaving 18 bases between the germline ends. Germline lookup yields CDR1 SGHNT and CDR2 YENEEA. This CDR3 is 17 amino acids long. DNA for the CDR3: TGTGCCAGCAGCTCTGGACGGTTGACCACGGGCACAGATACGCAGTATTTT. Amino acid sequence: CASSSGRLTTGTDTQYF.

J is TRBJ1-2 and V is TRBV18; D possibly corresponds to TRBD1 (5 bases). The CDR3 sequence is 11 residues long. The V end was cut by 11 bases, the J end by 6 bases, with 13 bases between. CDR1 KGHSH and CDR2 LQKENI come from the germline V gene. The CDR3 bases are TGTGCCTCCTTGGGGGGTAATGGCTACACCTTC. Its protein product is CASLGGNGYTF.

V and J are TRBV7-2 and TRBJ2-1, with D possibly being TRBD2 (5 bases). The CDR3 totals 14 residues. CDR1 SGHTA and CDR2 FQGNSA come from the germline V gene. The V end lost 1 base, the J end lost 8 bases, and 12 bases lay between the germline ends. CDR3 residues: CASSLGFLRDEQFF. The CDR3 region has the DNA TGTGCCAGCAGCTTAGGGTTTTTGAGGGATGAGCAGTTCTTC.

This chain connects TRBV7-3 to TRBJ1-2, with no clear D. Germline V lookup: CDR1 SGHTA, CDR2 FQGTGA. CDR3 length equals 13 residues. Trimming pared 2 bases from V and 4 bases from J, leaving 8 bases between. CDR3 bases: TGTGCCAGCAGCTTACGTCACGGCTATGGCTACACCTTC. It specifies CASSLRHGYGYTF.

The chain combines TRBV9 with TRBJ2-2, with 7 bases lining up with TRBD2. CDR3 size: 16 residues. Per germline, CDR1 SGDLS and CDR2 YYNGEE. V trimming: 2 bases; J trimming: 6 bases; junction bases outside the gene matches: 10. The CDR3 reads CASSVASGIRAGELFF. CDR3 sequence (DNA): TGTGCCAGCAGCGTCGCAAGCGGGATCCGGGCCGGGGAGCTGTTTTTT.

This rearrangement joins TRBV5-1 to TRBJ2-7, with 8 bases lining up with TRBD2. The V gene end was trimmed by 4 bases and the J gene end by 0 bases; junction bases not matched to a gene: 6. Germline values: CDR1 SGHRS, CDR2 YFSETQ. The CDR3 loop spans 15 amino acids. CDR3 region: CASSPTGGSSYEQYF. For the CDR3, the DNA is TGCGCCAGCAGCCCCACGGGGGGGAGCTCCTACGAGCAGTACTTC.

This clone was counted only a few times. The gene calls are TRBV15 and TRBJ2-2; D not resolved. Trimming took 2 bases from V and 6 from J, leaving 13 bases between them. Per germline, CDR1 LNHNV and CDR2 YYDKDF (reference sequence). The CDR3 length is 15 residues. CDR3 DNA: TGTGCCACCAGCAGACCAAAGGATGGGCCCGGGGAGCTGTTTTTT. This encodes CATSRPKDGPGELFF.

The chain recombines TRBV7-2 with TRBJ2-5; TRBD1 agrees at 9 bases. This CDR3 has 15 residues. Germline V lookup: CDR1 SGHTA, CDR2 FQGNSA. Trimming at V came to 4 bases and at J to 3 bases, leaving 6 bases not matched to a gene. The CDR3 nucleotides read TGTGCCAGCAGCTGGGAGACAGGGGGGGAAGAGACCCAGTACTTC. Its translation is CASSWETGGEETQYF.

V and J are TRBV2 and TRBJ1-1; weak D call: TRBD1 (5 bases). V lost 4 bases and J 3 bases, leaving 12 bases between the germline ends. The CDR3 has 14 amino acids. CDR1 is SNHLY, CDR2 FYNNEI, per germline. DNA of the CDR3: TGTGCCAGCAGTGTAATGACAGTCGACACTGAAGCTTTCTTT. Translation gives CASSVMTVDTEAFF.

The rearrangement links TRBV3-1 (or the pseudogene TRBV3-2) to TRBJ1-2; no firm D call. The germline gives CDR1 LGHDT, CDR2 YNNKEL (reference sequence). The V gene lost 4 bases and the J gene lost 3 bases, with 15 bases spanning the gap. The CDR3 has 15 amino acids. CDR3 in DNA: TGTGCCAGCAGCCCGCGTCCTTCACCCGACTATGGCTACACCTTC. Its translation: CASSPRPSPDYGYTF.

V usage is TRBV24-1 and J usage is TRBJ2-2; D is possibly TRBD1 (5 bases). Germline-derived CDR1 and CDR2 are KGHDR and SFDVKD. The CDR3 extends over 13 amino acids. The V gene lost 7 bases and the J gene lost 2 bases, with 7 bases spanning the gap. The CDR3: CATSTGNTGELFF. The DNA for the CDR3 is TGTGCCACCAGCACAGGAAACACCGGGGAGCTGTTTTTT.